The TCR beta chain described here comes from a study of cytomegalovirus exposure and HLA in healthy donors. Findings and limits, study-wide: In a later analysis, around 18,000 TCR beta sequences were associated with HLA alleles at 0.05 false discovery rate.

The PCR made use of 60 Vbeta and 13 Jbeta primers. Clones were read by immunoSEQ multiplex PCR, and TCRdb kept only the in-frame ones, dropping some. The sample yields over 150,000 clones, around 75% seen once. As concerns this clone: Its matching antigen is unknown.

Material for sequencing was PBMCs. This sequence was found in a male donor in good health and CMV-seronegative.

CDR3 bases: TGTGCCAGCAGTTACTCCGCTAGCGAAACCTACGAGCAGTACTTC. Translating it yields CASSYSASETYEQYF. This rearrangement joins TRBV6-5 to TRBJ2-7, with D possibly matching TRBD2 (6 bases). V was clipped by 0 bases and J by 2 bases, with 11 bases between them. The CDR3 is 15 residues long. Germline V CDR1 and CDR2: MNHEY, SVGAGI.